This record looks at one T cell receptor (beta chain) sequence and its context. In this sample, this clonotype turned up a few times. Its specific antigen is unknown. No base quality values were provided; no much bigger clone lies one nucleotide off. These data come from a study of T-cell memory formation after mild COVID-19 (dated by TCRdb to the early 2020s). Regarding the study in general: Most TCR sequence clusters were specific to one of the two donors. T-cell clones expanding and contracting after mild COVID-19 in two donors were tracked by longitudinal TCRalpha and TCRbeta repertoire sequencing. The cohort was made up of two young adult volunteers, one female and one male, who were previously healthy.

Ficoll-Paque density gradient centrifugation was used to isolate PBMCs. For CDR1 and CDR2, the germline V gene lists SGHTA and FQGTGA. Deletion took 3 bases off V and 9 bases off J, with a span of 24 bases between the germline ends. The CDR3 has 17 amino acids, counting the end cysteine and phenylalanine. The CDR3 DNA has 51 bases and is translated from base 1. Here is what the overall study found, with its caveats: From day 15 to 85, contracting clones showed balanced CD4/CD8 phenotypes, whereas a second wave of clones that expanded from day 15 to 37 leaned towards CD4+. The study covered only two mild cases, and larger cohorts including severe cases with pre-infection samples were considered necessary. Contracting CD4+ clones turned up mainly in the CM and EM memory subsets, whereas EMRA was where CD8+ clones were enriched. SARS-CoV-2 specificity of the second-wave clones peaking on day 37 was not confirmed. Some responding clones were detected in pre-infection memory, suggesting pre-existing cross-reactive memory T cells joined the SARS-CoV-2 response.

The run used an Illumina NovaSeq 6000. TCRalpha and TCRbeta cDNA libraries were constructed by 5'RACE with constant-segment primers, with sample barcodes and unique molecular identifiers being introduced. RNA was extracted from every sample with Trizol reagent. The libraries were amplified in two PCR steps, and the second step added a second sample barcode and Illumina TruSeq adapters. The libraries were sequenced on an Illumina NovaSeq using 2 x 150 bp paired-end reads. Turning to the authors' computational methods: Reads were demultiplexed and collapsed into UMI-guided consensus sequences with migec v1.2.7. With mixcr v2.1.11, UMI consensuses were aligned to TRA and TRB V and J templates and assembled into clonotypes. A clonotype was counted as expanded or contracted only when both edgeR and NoisET called the clonotype significant, with the noise models trained on biological replicates. edgeR calls used a false discovery rate-adjusted p below 0.01 and a log2 fold-change threshold of 1. As an exploratory analysis of dynamics, max-normalized trajectories of the 1000 most abundant clonotypes were examined with PCA combined with hierarchical clustering. The CD4 or CD8 phenotype of responding clones was assigned using the separately sequenced CD4+ and CD8+ repertoires. TCRdb applied fastp at Q25 and MiXCR to the public reads, then kept only in-frame beta chains. Under each unique CDR3 protein, matching rows form one entry showing the most common genes and DNA. The V and J calls here are based on TCRdb, not the publication. In all, the sample holds under 450,000 distinct CDR3 sequences, and 20% to 25% of those were seen once. Approximately 22% of the sample goes to the ten largest clones.

The clonotype was recovered from a man between 18 and 35 years old who had mild COVID-19 (a few samples of this study predate the infection). The sample titles of this study are shuffled in the database, so cell type and time point are left out; the donor was told from shared clones. The chain is made from TRBV7-3 and TRBJ2-1, with the D call perhaps TRBD1 or TRBD2, as 6 bases match in each case. The sequenced material came from PBMCs or a T cell subset sorted from them (not recorded which). The CDR3 region: CASSFTGGASQSTEQFF. At the DNA level, the sequence is TGTGCCAGCAGCTTCACCGGGGGCGCGTCACAATCCACTGAGCAGTTCTTC.